The TCR beta chain described here comes from a study of T cells in Graves' hyperthyroidism and ophthalmopathy. Study summary: Once the initial diagnosis was made, peripheral blood was obtained before any treatment.

Remarks on this clonotype: No antigen is known for it.

The CDR3 consists of 14 residues. V lost 7 bases to trimming and J lost 4 bases, with 14 bases between them. Germline values: CDR1 SGHAT, CDR2 FQNNGV. Findings and limits, study-wide: Within blood appeared most thyroid clonotypes that had expanded above 0.001.

RNA transcripts served as the template for amplifying TCR beta CDR3 regions. First-round RT-PCR with HTBI primers amplified the TCR CDR3 region. In TCRdb, the multiplex PCR reads were re-called with MiXCR into one record per CDR3 protein. The sample records approximately 400,000 distinct CDR3 sequences, 25% being singletons. Patients were aged 18 to 65, had disease duration under 2 months, and had newly diagnosed hyperthyroidism. Diagnosis rested on symptoms, serum thyroxine and TRAb, thyroid ultrasound, and orbital computed tomography. This receptor was obtained from a man between 50 and 59 years old with Graves' hyperthyroidism. The chain recombines TRBV11-2 with TRBJ1-3; D unresolved. Material: blood. CDR3: CASTLNETGNTIYF. CDR3 sequence (DNA): TGTGCCAGCACACTAAATGAGACGGGAAACACCATATATTTT.